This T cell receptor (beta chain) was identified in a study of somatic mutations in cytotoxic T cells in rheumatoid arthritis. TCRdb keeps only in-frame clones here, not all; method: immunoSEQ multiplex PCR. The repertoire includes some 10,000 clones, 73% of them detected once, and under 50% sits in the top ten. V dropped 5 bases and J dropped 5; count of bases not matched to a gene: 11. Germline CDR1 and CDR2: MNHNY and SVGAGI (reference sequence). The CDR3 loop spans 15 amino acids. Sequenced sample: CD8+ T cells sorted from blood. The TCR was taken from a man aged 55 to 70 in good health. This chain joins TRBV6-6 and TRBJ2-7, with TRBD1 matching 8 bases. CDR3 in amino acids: CASSPWTGYLDEQYF. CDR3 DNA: TGTGCCAGCAGTCCCTGGACAGGGTATTTGGACGAGCAGTACTTC.